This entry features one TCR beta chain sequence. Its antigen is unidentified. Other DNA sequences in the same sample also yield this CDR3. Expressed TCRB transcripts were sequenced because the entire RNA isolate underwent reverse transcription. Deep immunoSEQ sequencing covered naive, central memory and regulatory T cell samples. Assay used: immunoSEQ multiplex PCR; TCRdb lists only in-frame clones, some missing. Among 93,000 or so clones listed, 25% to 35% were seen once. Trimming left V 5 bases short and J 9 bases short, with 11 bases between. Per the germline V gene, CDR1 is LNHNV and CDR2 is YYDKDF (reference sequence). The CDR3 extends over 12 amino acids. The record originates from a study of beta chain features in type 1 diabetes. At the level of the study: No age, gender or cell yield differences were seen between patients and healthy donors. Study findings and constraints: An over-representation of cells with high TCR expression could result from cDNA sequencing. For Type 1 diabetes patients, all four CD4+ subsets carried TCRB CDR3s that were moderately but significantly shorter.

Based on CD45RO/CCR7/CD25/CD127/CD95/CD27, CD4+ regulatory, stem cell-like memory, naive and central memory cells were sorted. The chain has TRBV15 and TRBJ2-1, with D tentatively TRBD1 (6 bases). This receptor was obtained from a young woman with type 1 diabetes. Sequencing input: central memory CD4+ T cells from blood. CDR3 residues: CATSPRGGEQFF. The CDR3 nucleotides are TGTGCCACCAGCCCCAGGGGCGGTGAGCAGTTCTTC.